Described below is a single TCR beta chain sequence and its context. Clones were sequenced by immunoSEQ multiplex PCR, and TCRdb holds only the in-frame ones, with some missing. This table has roughly 35,000 clones, just over 90% appearing once. This sample was included in a study of T cell changes during pregnancy in multiple sclerosis. Per the germline V gene, CDR1 is GTSNPN and CDR2 is SVGIG (reference sequence). This CDR3 contains 11 residues. V was shortened by 3 bases and J by 5 bases, with 6 bases between the two germline ends. The TCR originated in a female donor with multiple sclerosis, enrolled in a pregnancy study. The sequenced sample was CD4+ T cells from peripheral blood mononuclear cells, obtained after pregnancy. The rearrangement joins TRBV30 to TRBJ2-3; no clear D. The CDR3 region has the DNA TGTGCCTGGAGGGCTCGAGATACGCAGTATTTT. Protein: CAWRARDTQYF.